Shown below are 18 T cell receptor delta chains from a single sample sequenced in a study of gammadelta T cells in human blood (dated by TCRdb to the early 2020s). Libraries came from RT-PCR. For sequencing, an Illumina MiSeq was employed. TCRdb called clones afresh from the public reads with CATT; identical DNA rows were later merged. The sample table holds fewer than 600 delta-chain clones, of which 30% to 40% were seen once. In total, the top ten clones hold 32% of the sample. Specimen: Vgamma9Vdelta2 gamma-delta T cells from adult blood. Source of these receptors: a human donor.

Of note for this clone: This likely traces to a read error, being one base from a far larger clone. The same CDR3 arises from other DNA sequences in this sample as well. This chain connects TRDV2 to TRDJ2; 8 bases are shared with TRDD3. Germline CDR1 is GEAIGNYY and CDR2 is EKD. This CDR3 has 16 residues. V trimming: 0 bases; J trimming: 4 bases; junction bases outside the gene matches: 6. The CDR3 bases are TGTGCCTGTGACACCGTGGGGGGATATGCGACAGCACAACTCTTCTTT. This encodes CACDTVGGYATAQLFF.

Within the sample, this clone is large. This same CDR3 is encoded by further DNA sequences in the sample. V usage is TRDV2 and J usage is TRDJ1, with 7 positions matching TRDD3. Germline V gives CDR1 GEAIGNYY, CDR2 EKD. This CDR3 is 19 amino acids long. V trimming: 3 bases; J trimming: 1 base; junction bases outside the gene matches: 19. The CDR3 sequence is CACDLLSEGSGGATDKLIF. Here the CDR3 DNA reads TGTGCCTGTGACCTCCTATCCGAGGGTAGTGGGGGAGCCACCGATAAACTCATCTTT.

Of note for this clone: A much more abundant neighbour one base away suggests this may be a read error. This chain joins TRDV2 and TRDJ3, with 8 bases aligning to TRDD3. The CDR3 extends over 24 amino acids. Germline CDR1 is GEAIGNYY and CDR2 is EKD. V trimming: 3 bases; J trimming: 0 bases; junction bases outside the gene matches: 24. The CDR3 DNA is TGTGCCTGTGACTCCGTAAGTGGTTCGTTAGCTGGGGGACCAAGCTCCTGGGACACCCGACAGATGTTTTTC. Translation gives CACDSVSGSLAGGPSSWDTRQMFF.

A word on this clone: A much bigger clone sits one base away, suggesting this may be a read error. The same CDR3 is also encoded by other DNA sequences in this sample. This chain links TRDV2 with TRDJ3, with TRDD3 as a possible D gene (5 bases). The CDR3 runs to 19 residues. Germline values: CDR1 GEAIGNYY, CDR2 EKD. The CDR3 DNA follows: TGTGCCTGTGACACCGGGGGGGCCTTGAGCTCCTGGGACACTCGACAGATGTTTTTC. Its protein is CACDTGGALSSWDTRQMFF.

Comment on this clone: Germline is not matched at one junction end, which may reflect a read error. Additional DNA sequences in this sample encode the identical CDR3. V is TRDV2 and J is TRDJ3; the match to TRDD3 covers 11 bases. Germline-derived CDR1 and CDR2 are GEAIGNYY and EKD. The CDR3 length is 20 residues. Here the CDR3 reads CACDTVVGDTSSWDTRQMFF. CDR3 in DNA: TGTGCCTGTGACACCGTGGTGGGGGATACGAGCTCCTGGGACACTCGACAGATGTTTTTC.

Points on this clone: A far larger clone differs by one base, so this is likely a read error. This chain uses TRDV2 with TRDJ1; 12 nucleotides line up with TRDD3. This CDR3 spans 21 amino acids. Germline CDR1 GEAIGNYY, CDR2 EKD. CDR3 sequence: CACDPVLGDTPTYTHTDKRIF. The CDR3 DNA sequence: TGTGCCTGTGACCCTGTACTGGGGGATACACCTACCTACACCCACACCGATAAACGCATCTTT.

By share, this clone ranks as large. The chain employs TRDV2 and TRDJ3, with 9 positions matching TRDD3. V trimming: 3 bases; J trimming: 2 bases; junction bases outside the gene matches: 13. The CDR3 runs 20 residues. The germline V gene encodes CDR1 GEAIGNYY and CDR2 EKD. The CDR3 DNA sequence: TGTGCCTGTGACCCCGTTGAGGGGGATACCCGACCCTGGGACACCCGACAGATGTTTTTC. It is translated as CACDPVEGDTRPWDTRQMFF.

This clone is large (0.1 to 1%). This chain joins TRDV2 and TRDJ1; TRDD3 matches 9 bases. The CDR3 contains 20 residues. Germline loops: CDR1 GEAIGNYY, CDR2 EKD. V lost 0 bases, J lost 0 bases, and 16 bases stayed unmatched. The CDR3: CACDTVAVLGDDQYTDKLIF. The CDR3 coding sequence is TGTGCCTGTGACACCGTGGCGGTACTGGGGGACGATCAGTACACCGATAAACTCATCTTT.

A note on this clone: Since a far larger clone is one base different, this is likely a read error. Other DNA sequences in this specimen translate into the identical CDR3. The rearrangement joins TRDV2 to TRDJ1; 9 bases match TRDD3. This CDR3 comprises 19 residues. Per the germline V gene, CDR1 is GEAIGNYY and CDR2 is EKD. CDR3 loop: CACDPLGETGGPYTDKLIF. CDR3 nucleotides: TGTGCCTGTGACCCCTTGGGTGAGACTGGGGGACCATACACAGATAAACTCATCTTT.

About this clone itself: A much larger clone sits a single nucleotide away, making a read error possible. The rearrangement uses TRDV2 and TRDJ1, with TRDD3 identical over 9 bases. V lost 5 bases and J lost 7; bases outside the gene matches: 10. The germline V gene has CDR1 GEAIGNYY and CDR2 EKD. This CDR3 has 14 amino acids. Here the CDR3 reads CACAPVLGDRKLIF. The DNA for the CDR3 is TGTGCCTGTGCCCCCGTACTGGGGGACCGTAAACTCATCTTT.

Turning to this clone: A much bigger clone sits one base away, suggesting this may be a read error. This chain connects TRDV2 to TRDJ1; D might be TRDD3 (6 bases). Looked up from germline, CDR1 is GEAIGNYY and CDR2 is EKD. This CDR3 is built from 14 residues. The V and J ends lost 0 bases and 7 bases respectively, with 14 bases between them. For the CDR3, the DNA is TGTGCCTGTGACACCGTAGGGGATGCCAGTAAACTCATCTTT. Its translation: CACDTVGDASKLIF.

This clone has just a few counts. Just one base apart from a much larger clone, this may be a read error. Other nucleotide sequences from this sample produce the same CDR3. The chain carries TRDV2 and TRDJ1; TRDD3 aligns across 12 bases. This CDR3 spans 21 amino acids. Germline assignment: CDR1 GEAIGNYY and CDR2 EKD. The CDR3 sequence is CACDTVQLGDTSPKYTDKLIF. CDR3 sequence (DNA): TGTGCCTGTGACACCGTGCAACTGGGGGATACCTCACCTAAGTACACTGATAAACTCATCTTT.

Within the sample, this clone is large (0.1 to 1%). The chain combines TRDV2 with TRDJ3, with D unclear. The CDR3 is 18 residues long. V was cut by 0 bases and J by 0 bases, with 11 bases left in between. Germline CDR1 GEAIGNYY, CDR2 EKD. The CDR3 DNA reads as TGTGCCTGTGACACCGCCGGGCAAAACTCCTGGGACACCCGACAGATGTTTTTC. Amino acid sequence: CACDTAGQNSWDTRQMFF.

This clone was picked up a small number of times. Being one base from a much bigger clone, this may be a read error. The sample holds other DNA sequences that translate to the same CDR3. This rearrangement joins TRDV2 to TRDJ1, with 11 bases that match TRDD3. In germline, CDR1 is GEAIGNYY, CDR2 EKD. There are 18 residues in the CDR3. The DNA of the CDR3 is TGTGCCTGTGACAAACTGGGGGATATCCCGACTTACACTGATAAACTCATCTTT. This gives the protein CACDKLGDIPTYTDKLIF.

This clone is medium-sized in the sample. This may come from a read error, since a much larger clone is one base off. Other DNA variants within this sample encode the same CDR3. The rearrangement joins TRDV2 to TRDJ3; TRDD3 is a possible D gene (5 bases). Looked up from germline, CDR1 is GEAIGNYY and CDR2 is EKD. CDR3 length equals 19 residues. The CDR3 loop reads CACDTVEGDNSWDTRQMFF. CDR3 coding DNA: TGTGCCTGTGACACCGTCGAGGGAGACAACTCCTGGGACACTCGACAGATGTTTTTC.

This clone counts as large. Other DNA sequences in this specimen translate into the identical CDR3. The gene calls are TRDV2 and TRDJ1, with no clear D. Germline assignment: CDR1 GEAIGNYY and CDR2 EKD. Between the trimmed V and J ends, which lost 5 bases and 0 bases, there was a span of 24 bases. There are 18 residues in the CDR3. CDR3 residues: CACAPVPRGKVYTDKLIF. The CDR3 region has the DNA TGTGCCTGTGCCCCCGTCCCCCGCGGTAAGGTGTACACCGATAAACTCATCTTT.

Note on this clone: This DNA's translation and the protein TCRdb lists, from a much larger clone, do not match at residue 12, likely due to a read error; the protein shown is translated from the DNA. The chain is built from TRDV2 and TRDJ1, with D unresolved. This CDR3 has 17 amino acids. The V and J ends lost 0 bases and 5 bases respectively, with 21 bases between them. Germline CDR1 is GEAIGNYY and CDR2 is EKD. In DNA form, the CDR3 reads TGTGCCTGTGACACCGTAAGGCGTAGGGACCGGGAAGATAAACTCATCTTT. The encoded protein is CACDTVRRRDREDKLIF.

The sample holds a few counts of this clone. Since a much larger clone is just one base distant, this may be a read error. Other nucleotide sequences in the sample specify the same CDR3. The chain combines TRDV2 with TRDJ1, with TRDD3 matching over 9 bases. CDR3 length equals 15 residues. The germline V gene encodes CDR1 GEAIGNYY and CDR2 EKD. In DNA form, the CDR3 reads TGTGCCTGTGACGTACTGGGGGACGACACTGATAAACTCATCTTT. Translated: CACDVLGDDTDKLIF.